The 15 T cell receptor beta chains below all came from one sample that was sequenced in a study of blood T cells in healthy people across ages. Combining a sample-barcoded 5' primer with a J-beta primer mix, a second PCR ran for roughly 7 to 12 cycles. In TCRdb, the 5' RACE reads were re-called with MiXCR into one record per CDR3 protein. This repertoire shows some 930,000 distinct CDR3 sequences, roughly 29% found once; its top ten account for approximately 10%. The same specimen was also included in a second study, on T cells of mothers and their children.

Material for sequencing was blood. These receptors were collected from a middle-aged woman in good health.

This chain links TRBV6-6 with TRBJ2-5, with D perhaps assigned TRBD1 or TRBD2 (5 bases each). V lost 2 bases and J lost 4, with 17 bases in between. The CDR3 has 16 amino acids. Germline CDR1 is MNHNY and CDR2 is SVGAGI (reference sequence). The CDR3 nucleotides are TGTGCCAGCAGTTACACGGGACCCCAGACAGCAGAGACCCAGTACTTC. This codes for CASSYTGPQTAETQYF.

The chain carries TRBV28 and TRBJ2-5; the D is unclear. The CDR3 is 14 amino acids. Trimming removed 3 bases at V and 3 bases at J, with 11 bases between. CDR1 and CDR2 (germline): MDHEN, SYDVKM. The CDR3 DNA follows: TGTGCCAGCAGTTTCCGGAAGGCTGAAGAGACCCAGTACTTC. This translates into CASSFRKAEETQYF. Drawing the rest from reference TRBV28 and TRBJ2-5, the complete variable domain is DVKVTQSSRYLVKRTGEKVFLECVQDMDHENMFWYRQDPGLGLRLIYFSYDVKMKEKGDIPEGYSVSREKKERFSLILESASTNQTSMYLCASSFRKAEETQYFGPGTRLLVL.

This chain uses TRBV4-3 with TRBJ1-1, with D possibly matching TRBD1 (5 bases). The CDR3 contains 13 residues. Looked up from germline, CDR1 is LGHNA and CDR2 is YSLEER. V was clipped by 4 bases and J by 8 bases, with 14 bases between them. DNA of the CDR3: TGCGCCAGCAGCCGGGGGAGCGTCGGCGAAGCTTTCTTT. It specifies CASSRGSVGEAFF.

This clonotype was detected only a few times. The chain joins TRBV3-1 to TRBJ1-1; tentatively, D is TRBD1 (5 bases). Trimming cost V 3 bases and J 4 bases, with 15 bases left between them. CDR1 and CDR2 from the germline V gene are LGHDT and YNNKEL (reference sequence). The CDR3 is 15 residues long. The CDR3 sequence is CASSHGGIGGTEAFF. CDR3 nucleotides: TGTGCCAGCAGCCACGGGGGAATCGGGGGCACTGAAGCTTTCTTT.

The chain recombines TRBV6-2 or TRBV6-3 with TRBJ1-1; 8 bases agree with TRBD1. The V gene end was trimmed by 5 bases and the J gene end by 0 bases; junction bases not matched to a gene: 8. Looked up from germline, CDR1 is MNHEY and CDR2 is SVGEGT. CDR3 length equals 16 residues. CDR3 sequence: CASSDAGGEVNTEAFF. Here the CDR3 DNA reads TGTGCCAGCAGTGATGCAGGGGGCGAGGTGAACACTGAAGCTTTCTTT.

This clonotype was picked up many times. The rearrangement uses TRBV7-3 and TRBJ2-5; unclear D gene. CDR1 is SGHTA and CDR2 is FQGTGA in the germline V gene. This CDR3 contains 15 residues. Trimming stripped 2 bases from V and 4 bases from J, with 14 bases between. The CDR3 region is CASSLGPTLGETQYF. The DNA of the CDR3 is TGTGCCAGCAGCTTAGGACCGACATTGGGAGAGACCCAGTACTTC.

This clonotype was counted only a few times. The chain couples TRBV18 to TRBJ1-2; D gene ambiguous. Trimming removed 0 bases at V and 4 bases at J, with 9 bases between. Per the germline V gene, CDR1 is KGHSH and CDR2 is LQKENI. The CDR3 is made up of 14 amino acids. The CDR3: CASSPPADPYGYTF. In DNA, the CDR3 is TGTGCCAGCTCACCACCGGCAGACCCCTATGGCTACACCTTC. Variable domain in full (rest from reference TRBV18 and TRBJ1-2): NAGVMQNPRHLVRRRGQEARLRCSPMKGHSHVYWYRQLPEEGLKFMVYLQKENIIDESGMPKERFSAEFPKEGPSILRIQQVVRGDSAAYFCASSPPADPYGYTFGSGTRLTVV.

This clonotype has a count of ten or more. This chain uses TRBV12-3 or TRBV12-4 with TRBJ2-7; tentative D call: TRBD2 (5 bases). The V end was cut by 6 bases, the J end by 0 bases, with 12 bases between. The CDR3 covers 14 residues. CDR3 coding DNA: TGTGCCAGCAGCCCCGCGGAGGTCTCCTACGAGCAGTACTTC. It specifies CASSPAEVSYEQYF.

The sample holds many counts of this clonotype. The chain uses TRBV6-6 and TRBJ1-2, with 11 nucleotides matching TRBD1. CDR3 length: 14 amino acids. Trimming removed 4 bases from V and 4 bases from J; junction bases left unmatched: 2. Germline V lookup: CDR1 MNHNY, CDR2 SVGAGI (reference sequence). The CDR3 loop is CASSWTGGGYGYTF. For the CDR3, the DNA is TGTGCCAGCAGTTGGACAGGGGGCGGCTATGGCTACACCTTC.

This chain uses TRBV28 with TRBJ2-3, with 9 bases aligning to TRBD2. After removal of 8 bases from V and 5 bases from J, the junction contained 8 bases not matched to a gene. Germline loops: CDR1 MDHEN, CDR2 SYDVKM. There are 14 residues in the CDR3. The CDR3 DNA sequence: TGTGCCAGCGTGTTAGGGCGGGGGGGAGATACGCAGTATTTT. Amino acid sequence: CASVLGRGGDTQYF.

CDR3 protein: CASSQAVDYSSYEQYF. In DNA form, the CDR3 reads TGCGCCAGCAGCCAAGCAGTGGACTACTCGTCCTACGAGCAGTACTTC. The chain joins TRBV4-1 to TRBJ2-4; D may be TRBD2 (6 bases). The J call is uncertain, as TRBJ2-7 better fits the DNA end. The germline V gene encodes CDR1 MGHRA and CDR2 YSYEKL. The CDR3 totals 16 residues.

The chain uses TRBV12-5 and TRBJ2-7; D may match TRBD1 or TRBD2 (5 bases each). Per germline, CDR1 LGHNT and CDR2 FRNRAP. V was cut by 7 bases and J by 5 bases, with 18 bases left in between. The length of the CDR3 is 14 residues. Here the CDR3 reads CASAPGQGRDEQYF. The DNA of the CDR3 is TGTGCTAGTGCCCCGGGGCAGGGTCGTGACGAGCAGTACTTC. Using reference TRBV12-5 and TRBJ2-7 for the parts outside the CDR3, the full variable domain is DARVTQTPRHKVTEMGQEVTMRCQPILGHNTVFWYRQTMMQGLELLAYFRNRAPLDDSGMPKDRFSAEMPDATLATLKIQPSEPRDSAVYFCASAPGQGRDEQYFGPGTRLTVT.

The sample holds a few counts of this clonotype. J is TRBJ2-1 and V is TRBV2; D perhaps matches TRBD2 (6 bases). The germline V and J ends were trimmed by 6 bases and 4 bases, with 16 bases remaining between them. The CDR3 is 15 residues long. Germline CDR1 is SNHLY and CDR2 is FYNNEI. The CDR3 is CASRKGGAVYNEQFF. In DNA form, the CDR3 reads TGTGCCAGCAGAAAGGGAGGTGCGGTTTACAATGAGCAGTTCTTC.

This sequence joins TRBV10-3 and TRBJ1-5; 9 bases map to TRBD1. The V segment lost 9 bases and the J segment 0 bases; nucleotides outside the gene matches: 6. Germline-derived CDR1 and CDR2 are ENHRY and SYGVKD. The CDR3 sequence is 15 residues long. The CDR3 protein is CAIRQGGHSNQPQHF. The CDR3 DNA reads as TGTGCCATACGACAGGGGGGACATAGCAATCAGCCCCAGCATTTT.

This clonotype came up many times. The genes are TRBV15 and TRBJ2-7; D remains unclear. The CDR3 contains 15 residues. The V and J ends lost 0 bases and 3 bases respectively, with 12 bases between them. The germline CDR1 and CDR2 sequences are LNHNV and YYDKDF (reference sequence). Here the CDR3 DNA reads TGTGCCACCAGCAGAGATCGGGTCGGTTACTACGAGCAGTACTTC. Amino acids: CATSRDRVGYYEQYF.